The 19 T cell receptor beta chains below were found in one sample sequenced in a study of T cell responses to AZD1222 COVID-19 vaccine. This table comes from immunoSEQ multiplex PCR, and its TCRdb copy is limited to in-frame clones, with some not included. The sample holds 150,000 or so clones; about 91% are singletons and the top ten take about 1.5%. The specimen was peripheral blood, collected on day 0 of AZD1222 vaccination. The receptors derive from an adult in good health.

The CDR3 loop is CASSQPRENSNQPQHF. The CDR3 bases are TGCGCCAGCAGCCAACCCAGGGAAAATAGCAATCAGCCCCAGCATTTT. The chain combines TRBV4-1 with TRBJ1-5; TRBD1 is a possible D gene (5 bases). Trimming cost V 2 bases and J 0 bases, with 11 bases left between them. This CDR3 has 16 residues. Germline assignment: CDR1 MGHRA and CDR2 YSYEKL.

The chain links TRBV3-1 (or the pseudogene TRBV3-2) to TRBJ1-6; perhaps TRBD1 as D (6 bases). The CDR3 is 16 amino acids. Germline CDR1 is LGHDT and CDR2 is YNNKEL (reference sequence). With 4 bases removed from V and 9 bases from J, the gap between germline ends came to 19 bases. CDR3 nucleotides: TGTGCCAGCAGCCCGTTCGACAGGTGGGGGGTTTCACCCCTCCACTTT. Amino acids: CASSPFDRWGVSPLHF.

The chain employs TRBV12-3 or TRBV12-4 and TRBJ1-1, with no clear D. Trimming removed 3 bases at V and 2 bases at J, with 7 bases between. The CDR3 is 13 residues long. The CDR3 sequence is CASSFQINTEAFF. CDR3 in DNA: TGTGCCAGCAGTTTCCAGATTAACACTGAAGCTTTCTTT.

Comments on this clone: The same CDR3 is also encoded by other DNA sequences in this sample. The chain employs TRBV27 and TRBJ1-2, with D uncertain. The CDR3 loop spans 13 amino acids. Germline V gives CDR1 MNHEY, CDR2 SMNVEV (reference sequence). V was pared by 2 bases and J by 4 bases, with 8 bases between. This CDR3 is CASSLQAGYGYTF. As DNA, the CDR3 is TGTGCCAGCAGTTTACAAGCGGGCTATGGCTACACCTTC.

The V call is TRBV7-7, the J call TRBJ2-2; D gene unclear. CDR1 and CDR2 (germline): SSHAT, FNYEAQ (reference sequence). Trimming took off 5 bases at V and 0 bases at J, with 10 bases between the two ends. The CDR3 covers 15 residues. In nucleotides, the CDR3 is TGTGCCAGCAGCCCCGGCGAGTCGAACACCGGGGAGCTGTTTTTT. Its protein product is CASSPGESNTGELFF.

V gene TRBV19 combines with J gene TRBJ1-1, with 8 nucleotides matching TRBD1. The CDR3 runs 14 residues. Germline lookup yields CDR1 LNHDA and CDR2 SQIVND (reference sequence). V dropped 3 bases and J dropped 3; count of bases not matched to a gene: 3. The CDR3 loop is CASSIPRGHTEAFF. CDR3 nucleotides: TGTGCCAGTAGTATCCCCAGGGGGCACACTGAAGCTTTCTTT. Full variable domain (rest looked up from reference TRBV19 and TRBJ1-1): DGGITQSPKYLFRKEGQNVTLSCEQNLNHDAMYWYRQDPGQGLRLIYYSQIVNDFQKGDIAEGYSVSREKKESFPLTVTSAQKNPTAFYLCASSIPRGHTEAFFGQGTRLTVV.

The rearrangement uses TRBV18 and TRBJ1-4; 11 bases fit TRBD1. The junction had 1 base not matched to a gene; V was cut back by 4 bases and J by 3 bases. Germline V gives CDR1 KGHSH, CDR2 LQKENI. The CDR3 totals 15 residues. The CDR3 reads CASSRDRGANEKLFF. CDR3 sequence (DNA): TGTGCCAGCTCACGGGACAGGGGGGCTAATGAAAAACTGTTTTTT.

The J gene is TRBJ1-2, the V gene TRBV28; perhaps TRBD1 as D (6 bases). Germline V lookup: CDR1 MDHEN, CDR2 SYDVKM. The length of the CDR3 is 12 residues. Deletions cut 5 bases from V and 8 bases from J, with 12 bases between. The DNA for the CDR3 is TGTGCCAGCAGTATCAACAGGGAGGGCTACACCTTC. It specifies CASSINREGYTF.

The rearrangement joins TRBV4-3 to TRBJ1-1; 8 nucleotides align to TRBD1. Germline CDR1 and CDR2: LGHNA and YSLEER. This CDR3 comprises 15 residues. J lost 11 bases, V lost 1 base, and 12 bases had no gene match. CDR3 nucleotide sequence: TGCGCCAGCAGCCAAGTAATTGGACAGGGTTCTCCGGCTTTCTTT. Amino acid sequence: CASSQVIGQGSPAFF.

The chain carries TRBV7-9 and TRBJ2-7, with 9 bases matching TRBD1. The trim removed 5 bases at V and 3 bases at J, leaving 8 bases unmatched. Germline values: CDR1 SEHNR, CDR2 FQNEAQ (reference sequence). CDR3 length: 15 amino acids. This CDR3 is CASSSPSTGGYEQYF. The DNA of the CDR3 is TGTGCCAGCAGCAGTCCGTCGACAGGGGGCTACGAGCAGTACTTC. The full variable domain, rest sourced from reference TRBV7-9 and TRBJ2-7, is DTGVSQNPRHKITKRGQNVTFRCDPISEHNRLYWYRQTLGQGPEFLTYFQNEAQLEKSRLLSDRFSAERPKGSFSTLEIQRTEQGDSAMYLCASSSPSTGGYEQYFGPGTRLTVT.

The rearrangement joins TRBV7-2 to TRBJ1-5; D remains ambiguous. Germline CDR1 is SGHTA and CDR2 is FQGNSA. The CDR3 spans 12 residues. Deletions cut 1 base from V and 3 bases from J, with 1 base between. The CDR3 DNA reads as TGTGCCAGCAGCTTAGACAATCAGCCCCAGCATTTT. Protein: CASSLDNQPQHF.

V is TRBV7-2 and J is TRBJ1-6; D not certain. The V end lost 1 base, the J end lost 6 bases, and 7 bases lay between the germline ends. CDR3 length: 14 residues. CDR1 SGHTA and CDR2 FQGNSA come from the germline V gene. CDR3 in amino acids: CASSLGQLNSPLHF. CDR3 nucleotide sequence: TGTGCCAGCAGCTTAGGCCAGCTTAATTCACCCCTCCACTTT.

The V and J genes are TRBV30 and TRBJ2-5; D not certain. The CDR3 consists of 13 residues. Germline CDR1 is GTSNPN and CDR2 is SVGIG (reference sequence). V lost 1 base to trimming and J lost 1 base, with 7 bases between them. In nucleotides, the CDR3 is TGTGCCTGGAGTGGGGCCCTCCAAGAGACCCAGTACTTC. Residues: CAWSGALQETQYF.

Turning to this clone: Other DNA sequences within the sample encode an identical CDR3. The V and J genes are TRBV18 and TRBJ2-7; 8 nucleotides align to TRBD2. CDR3 length: 14 residues. J was trimmed by 4 bases and V by 3 bases; bases with no gene match: 5. In germline, CDR1 is KGHSH, CDR2 LQKENI. CDR3 protein: CASSPGLAGYEQYF. The DNA for the CDR3 is TGTGCCAGCTCACCCGGACTAGCAGGGTACGAGCAGTACTTC.

The chain has TRBV2 and TRBJ2-3; D perhaps matches TRBD2 (7 bases). Deletions cut 9 bases from V and 5 bases from J, with 12 bases between. Germline CDR1 reads SNHLY; CDR2 reads FYNNEI. This CDR3 comprises 12 residues. CDR3 residues: CARGGARDTQYF. The CDR3 bases are TGTGCCAGGGGGGGGGCGAGAGATACGCAGTATTTT.

The chain couples TRBV11-2 to TRBJ2-5; no definite D call. The CDR3 sequence is 14 residues long. The germline V and J ends were trimmed by 7 bases and 2 bases, with 14 bases remaining between them. CDR1 SGHAT and CDR2 FQNNGV come from the germline V gene. The DNA of the CDR3 is TGTGCCAGCAATTGGGCAGGCGTACAAGAGACCCAGTACTTC. Translated: CASNWAGVQETQYF. The entire variable domain, with the rest obtained from reference TRBV11-2 and TRBJ2-5, is as follows: EAGVAQSPRYKIIEKRQSVAFWCNPISGHATLYWYQQILGQGPKLLIQFQNNGVVDDSQLPKDRFSAERLKGVDSTLKIQPAKLEDSAVYLCASNWAGVQETQYFGPGTRLLVL.

This chain links TRBV7-3 with TRBJ1-2, with D perhaps matching TRBD1 (6 bases). The V gene lost 5 bases and the J gene lost 2 bases, with 9 bases spanning the gap. The CDR3 length is 13 residues. Germline CDR1 reads SGHTA; CDR2 reads FQGTGA. As DNA, the CDR3 is TGTGCCAGCAGCCCTGACAGGAACTATGGCTACACCTTC. Translating it yields CASSPDRNYGYTF.

The chain carries TRBV7-2 and TRBJ2-2; D uncertain. CDR1 and CDR2 (germline): SGHTA, FQGNSA. V dropped 4 bases and J dropped 4 bases, with 4 bases sitting between them. The CDR3 has 12 residues. CDR3 amino acids: CASSSLTGELFF. In DNA, the CDR3 is TGTGCCAGCAGCTCACTCACCGGGGAGCTGTTTTTT.

This clone was detected once. V is TRBV25-1 and J is TRBJ1-1, with D uncertain. CDR3 length: 18 residues. The V end lost 1 base, the J end lost 6 bases, and 24 bases lay between the germline ends. Germline assignment: CDR1 MGHDK and CDR2 SYGVNS. This CDR3 reads CASSESVLVLVPDAEAFF. CDR3 sequence (DNA): TGTGCCAGCAGTGAATCTGTTTTGGTACTAGTTCCGGACGCTGAAGCTTTCTTT.